A selection of T cell receptor beta chains follows, all from one sample in a study of blood T cell repertoires in COVID-19. Method: immunoSEQ multiplex PCR; TCRdb's copy keeps in-frame clones and lacks some. This repertoire shows 130,000 to 150,000 clones, more than 80% found once; its top ten account for under 15%. Input material: peripheral blood. These receptors were collected from a young man with COVID-19, enrolled during active disease. CDR3s include the opening cysteine and the closing phenylalanine or tryptophan. D genes are given only for firm matches. A clone size is listed for some rows: how often the clone was seen (once, few, many), or a class if it is expanded.

j_gene,len,v_gene,d_gene,abundance,CDR3aa,CDR3nt
TRBJ2-2,14,TRBV6-1,.,.,CASSEAGDTGELFF,TGTGCCAGCAGTGAAGCGGGAGACACCGGGGAGCTGTTTTTT
TRBJ2-1,20,TRBV24-1,TRBD2,.,CATSDPTGLAGGPRWNEQFF,TGTGCCACCAGTGACCCTACCGGACTAGCGGGAGGGCCGAGGTGGAATGAGCAGTTCTTC
TRBJ2-3,14,TRBV24-1,.,.,CATSDLAGADTQYF,TGTGCCACCAGTGATTTAGCGGGCGCAGATACGCAGTATTTT
TRBJ1-4,14,TRBV18,TRBD1,.,CASSPPTGDEKLFF,TGTGCCAGCTCACCACCTACAGGGGATGAAAAACTGTTTTTT
TRBJ2-2,15,TRBV9,TRBD1,.,CASSVGPGGTGELFF,TGTGCCAGCAGCGTAGGTCCAGGGGGCACCGGGGAGCTGTTTTTT
TRBJ1-5,13,TRBV27,TRBD1,.,CASGTGVNQPQHF,TGTGCCAGCGGAACAGGGGTGAATCAGCCCCAGCATTTT
TRBJ2-5,17,TRBV24-1,TRBD1,.,CATSDPVRQGYQETQYF,TGTGCCACCAGTGACCCAGTTAGACAGGGGTACCAAGAGACCCAGTACTTC
TRBJ1-5,17,TRBV19,.,.,CASSIAGRGRGNQPQHF,TGTGCCAGTAGTATAGCCGGGAGGGGAAGGGGCAATCAGCCCCAGCATTTT
TRBJ2-2,16,TRBV2,TRBD1,.,CASSKNRGAHDGELFF,TGTGCCAGCAGTAAGAACAGGGGAGCGCATGACGGGGAGCTGTTTTTT
TRBJ2-7,14,TRBV7-8,TRBD1,.,CASSLGGQGDEQYF,TGTGCCAGCAGCTTAGGGGGACAGGGCGACGAGCAGTACTTC
TRBJ2-3,17,TRBV30,TRBD2,once,CAWSSTSGRASTDTQYF,TGTGCCTGGAGTAGTACTAGCGGGAGGGCTAGCACAGATACGCAGTATTTT
TRBJ1-5,15,TRBV24-1,TRBD1,.,CATSEGTVANQPQHF,TGTGCCACCAGTGAGGGGACAGTAGCCAATCAGCCCCAGCATTTT
TRBJ1-5,17,TRBV28,.,.,CASSPRTGLYSNQPQHF,TGTGCCAGCAGCCCCCGAACAGGGCTGTATAGCAATCAGCCCCAGCATTTT
TRBJ2-2,14,TRBV18,.,.,CASSPGGNTGELFF,TGTGCCAGCTCCCCCGGAGGGAACACCGGGGAGCTGTTTTTT
TRBJ2-2,12,TRBV4-3,.,.,CASSRVTGELFF,TGCGCCAGCAGCCGAGTAACCGGGGAGCTGTTTTTT
TRBJ2-7,11,TRBV7-9,.,.,CASSSPSGQYF,TGTGCCAGCAGCTCACCAAGCGGGCAGTACTTC